The 12 T cell receptor beta chains given below trace back to one sample, sequenced in a study of blood T cell repertoires in COVID-19. Some clones are missing from TCRdb's copy, which holds only in-frame ones; the method was immunoSEQ multiplex PCR. The table lists hundreds of thousands of clones, 65% to 90% of them singletons, with 5% to 6.5% in the top ten. Sequences were obtained from peripheral blood. These receptor sequences come from a man over 45 with active or convalescent COVID-19.

V is TRBV5-1 and J is TRBJ2-7; the D gene is possibly TRBD2 (6 bases). The CDR3 sequence is 14 residues long. The germline gives CDR1 SGHRS, CDR2 YFSETQ. Trimming removed 2 bases from V and 2 bases from J, with 11 bases in between. The CDR3 region has the DNA TGCGCCAGCAGCTTCACGGGAGCTCCCTACGAGCAGTACTTC. Translated, it gives CASSFTGAPYEQYF. Variable domain in full (rest from reference TRBV5-1 and TRBJ2-7): KAGVTQTPRYLIKTRGQQVTLSCSPISGHRSVSWYQQTPGQGLQFLFEYFSETQRNKGNFPGRFSGRQFSNSRSEMNVSTLELGDSALYLCASSFTGAPYEQYFGPGTRLTVT.

The J gene is TRBJ2-5, the V gene TRBV1; TRBD2 is taken as the D call from the table, unchecked against the DNA. TRBV1 is a pseudogene. The CDR3 spans 17 residues. For the CDR3, the DNA is TGCACCAGCAGTCCGCGACTAGCGGGAGGCCCCAAAAAGACCCAGTACTTC. Encoded protein: CTSSPRLAGGPKKTQYF.

V and J are TRBV2 and TRBJ2-3; 10 bases align to TRBD2. CDR3 length: 18 amino acids. The V segment lost 6 bases and the J segment 5 bases; nucleotides outside the gene matches: 17. CDR1 SNHLY and CDR2 FYNNEI come from the germline V gene. The DNA of the CDR3 is TGTGCCAGCAGACGAATTCCGTCCTCTAGCGGGAGAGGAGATACGCAGTATTTT. It codes for CASRRIPSSSGRGDTQYF.

The rearrangement joins TRBV18 to TRBJ2-3; TRBD2 aligns across 11 bases. The junction had 1 base not matched to a gene; V was cut back by 8 bases and J by 3 bases. Germline V lookup: CDR1 KGHSH, CDR2 LQKENI. This CDR3 comprises 13 residues. The chain's CDR3 is CASLAGGTDTQYF. The DNA of the CDR3 is TGTGCCAGCCTAGCGGGAGGAACAGATACGCAGTATTTT.

The rearrangement uses TRBV5-4 and TRBJ1-2; 8 nucleotides match TRBD1. Unmatched junction bases numbered 8, after V lost 4 bases and J lost 0 bases. CDR1 is SGHNT and CDR2 is YYREEE in the germline V gene (reference sequence). CDR3 length: 16 residues. CDR3 in amino acids: CASSPDRVLANYGYTF. The CDR3, as DNA: TGTGCCAGCAGCCCGGACAGGGTATTAGCTAACTATGGCTACACCTTC. Supplemented by reference TRBV5-4 and TRBJ1-2, the full variable domain reads ETGVTQSPTHLIKTRGQQVTLRCSSQSGHNTVSWYQQALGQGPQFIFQYYREEENGRGNFPPRFSGLQFPNYSSELNVNALELDDSALYLCASSPDRVLANYGYTFGSGTRLTVV.

This sequence joins TRBV12-3 or TRBV12-4 and TRBJ1-2; D unclear. V was trimmed by 3 bases and J by 4 bases, leaving 6 bases between them. The CDR3 has 12 amino acids. The CDR3 DNA is TGTGCCAGCAGTTTTGGTAGCTATGGCTACACCTTC. Translating it yields CASSFGSYGYTF.

The chain uses TRBV6-6 and TRBJ1-5; 8 bases fit TRBD1. V shed 5 bases and J 1 base; nucleotides not matched to a gene: 4. Germline lookup yields CDR1 MNHNY and CDR2 SVGAGI (reference sequence). CDR3 length equals 15 residues. The CDR3 DNA reads as TGTGCCAGCAGTCCGGGACAGGAAAGCAATCAGCCCCAGCATTTT. Protein product: CASSPGQESNQPQHF.

V gene TRBV5-1 combines with J gene TRBJ2-7, with D perhaps matching TRBD2 (7 bases). The CDR3 contains 15 residues. Trimming took 5 bases from V and 3 from J, leaving 18 bases between them. Germline-derived CDR1 and CDR2 are SGHRS and YFSETQ. In nucleotides, the CDR3 is TGCGCCAGCAGTCCACCAAGGGGGGGAGTCTACGAGCAGTACTTC. The encoded protein is CASSPPRGGVYEQYF.

V gene TRBV12-3 or TRBV12-4 combines with J gene TRBJ2-5; TRBD1 matches 9 bases. V was pared by 8 bases and J by 4 bases, with 5 bases of the junction left unmatched. CDR3 length: 13 amino acids. The CDR3 DNA follows: TGTGCCAGCGGAGGGACAGGGTCAGAGACCCAGTACTTC. Translated: CASGGTGSETQYF.

The chain recombines TRBV28 with TRBJ2-6; 13 bases match TRBD2. The CDR3 sequence is 19 residues long. V was clipped by 4 bases and J by 0 bases; unmatched bases: 6. CDR1 and CDR2 from the germline V gene are MDHEN and SYDVKM. CDR3 region: CASSSGTSGISSGANVLTF. The CDR3 DNA sequence: TGTGCCAGCAGTTCCGGGACTAGCGGGATCAGCTCTGGGGCCAACGTCCTGACTTTC.

V usage is TRBV12-5 and J usage is TRBJ2-7; D is undetermined. Germline V lookup: CDR1 LGHNT, CDR2 FRNRAP. The V and J ends lost 3 bases and 0 bases respectively, with 9 bases between them. The CDR3 extends over 14 amino acids. In nucleotides, the CDR3 is TGTGCTAGTGGTTTCAGGTTGTCCTCCTACGAGCAGTACTTC. This encodes CASGFRLSSYEQYF.

This chain connects TRBV19 to TRBJ2-3, with D unclear. This CDR3 comprises 15 residues. Germline V gene lookup returns CDR1 LNHDA and CDR2 SQIVND (reference sequence). Trimming stripped 7 bases from V and 0 bases from J, with 14 bases between. CDR3 bases: TGTGCCAGTACCCAAGACTTGACTAGCACAGATACGCAGTATTTT. As protein: CASTQDLTSTDTQYF.